The 6 T cell receptor beta chains below all came from one sample that was sequenced in a study of identical twins. From the 5' RACE reads, TCRdb called clonotypes with MiXCR, one entry per CDR3 protein. The sample has 690,000 or so distinct CDR3 sequences; 8.5% to 9% are singletons. These data were also reused for a study on yellow fever vaccine responses in identical twins.

Source material: PBMCs. These TCRs come from a woman younger than 35 in good health.

V and J are TRBV7-2 and TRBJ2-3; no definite D call. Germline values: CDR1 SGHTA, CDR2 FQGNSA. The germline V and J ends were trimmed by 0 bases and 4 bases, with 8 bases remaining between them. This CDR3 comprises 14 residues. CDR3 residues: CASSLAQLSDTQYF. CDR3 DNA sequence: TGTGCCAGCAGCTTAGCGCAACTCTCAGATACGCAGTATTTT. Looking up the rest from reference TRBV7-2 and TRBJ2-3 gives the full variable domain: GAGVSQSPSNKVTEKGKDVELRCDPISGHTALYWYRQSLGQGLEFLIYFQGNSAPDKSGLPSDRFSAERTGGSVSTLTIQRTQQEDSAVYLCASSLAQLSDTQYFGPGTRLTVL.

This clonotype was seen a few times. The gene calls are TRBV29-1 and TRBJ2-3, with 8 nucleotides matching TRBD2. V lost 1 base, J lost 1 base, and 7 bases stayed unmatched. This CDR3 contains 16 residues. Germline lookup yields CDR1 SQVTM and CDR2 ANQGSEA. The CDR3 DNA reads as TGCAGCGTTGAAGGGCGAGGTAGCGGGGGCACAGATACGCAGTATTTT. Encoded protein: CSVEGRGSGGTDTQYF.

The chain carries TRBV5-1 and TRBJ2-5; TRBD2 matches at 14 bases. The CDR3 runs 14 residues. The germline CDR1 and CDR2 sequences are SGHRS and YFSETQ. V was pared by 4 bases and J by 6 bases, with 2 bases of the junction left unmatched. This chain's CDR3 is CASSGLAGGQTQYF. The CDR3 DNA is TGCGCCAGCAGCGGACTAGCGGGAGGCCAGACCCAGTACTTC. Supplemented by reference TRBV5-1 and TRBJ2-5, the full variable domain reads KAGVTQTPRYLIKTRGQQVTLSCSPISGHRSVSWYQQTPGQGLQFLFEYFSETQRNKGNFPGRFSGRQFSNSRSEMNVSTLELGDSALYLCASSGLAGGQTQYFGPGTRLLVL.

The table lists this clonotype with many counts. The V and J genes are TRBV4-1 and TRBJ1-4; weak D call: TRBD1 (6 bases). Trimming left V 5 bases short and J 8 bases short, with 9 bases between. This CDR3 has 12 amino acids. CDR1 and CDR2 (germline): MGHRA, YSYEKL. CDR3 DNA sequence: TGCGCCAGCAGCGAGGGGGGGGAAAAACTGTTTTTT. It is translated as CASSEGGEKLFF.

This clonotype was observed a handful of times. This chain connects TRBV28 to TRBJ2-2; TRBD2 is a possible D gene (6 bases). The CDR3 totals 14 residues. CDR1 and CDR2 (germline): MDHEN, SYDVKM. Deletions cut 6 bases from V and 4 bases from J, with 12 bases between. CDR3 loop: CASRFRELTGELFF. DNA of the CDR3: TGTGCCAGCAGGTTTCGGGAGCTCACCGGGGAGCTGTTTTTT.

This clonotype occurred many times. J is TRBJ2-5 and V is TRBV27; 8 bases match TRBD1. The trim removed 6 bases at V and 2 bases at J, leaving 14 bases unmatched. This CDR3 is 17 amino acids long. Germline V CDR1 and CDR2: MNHEY, SMNVEV (reference sequence). CDR3 DNA sequence: TGTGCCAGCAGAAGCCGGACAGGGAACATCCTTCAAGAGACCCAGTACTTC. Its protein product is CASRSRTGNILQETQYF.